Shown below are 12 T cell receptor beta chains from a single sample sequenced in a study of T cells after yellow fever vaccination. TCRdb processed the 5' RACE reads anew with MiXCR; each CDR3 protein has one entry. The profile covers about 370,000 distinct CDR3 sequences, with around a tenth appearing a single time and 18% taken by the ten largest. The input for sequencing was PBMCs, taken on the day of the first yellow fever vaccination. The receptors here all came from a man between 18 and 35 years old who received the YFV17D yellow fever vaccine.

This sequence joins TRBV6-1 and TRBJ1-1, with D unclear. Trimming took off 5 bases at V and 6 bases at J, with 13 bases between the two ends. Per germline, CDR1 MNHNS and CDR2 SASEGT. This CDR3 is built from 13 residues. CDR3 bases: TGTGCCAGCAGTCAACCAAAGCGTCCTGAAGCTTTCTTT. This gives the protein CASSQPKRPEAFF.

The chain carries TRBV11-2 and TRBJ2-7, with 10 nucleotides matching TRBD2. With 5 bases clipped from V and 4 bases from J, the junction kept 8 bases outside the gene matches. Germline V gene sequence: CDR1 SGHAT, CDR2 FQNNGV. This CDR3 contains 15 residues. CDR3 protein: CASSTSAGGRYEQYV. The CDR3 bases are TGTGCCAGCAGCACATCAGCGGGGGGGCGGTACGAGCAGTACGTC.

In this sample, this clonotype turned up a few times. This chain's CDR3 is CSVDRDMNTGELFF. CDR3 DNA: TGCAGCGTTGACAGGGACATGAACACCGGGGAGCTGTTTTTT. V gene TRBV29-1 combines with J gene TRBJ2-2, with a weak D call TRBD1 (6 bases). Germline values: CDR1 SQVTM, CDR2 ANQGSEA. The CDR3 length is 14 residues. V shed 3 bases and J shed 1 base, with 9 bases lying between them.

As for this clonotype: At one end the junction does not follow the germline gene, possibly because of a read error. The J gene is TRBJ2-2, the V gene TRBV29-1; tentative D call: TRBD2 (5 bases). The germline V gene encodes CDR1 SQVTM and CDR2 ANQGSEA. This CDR3 has 12 residues. The CDR3 nucleotides read TGCAGCGTTGTTTGGGTAACCGGGGAGCTGTTTTTC. Its translation is CSVVWVTGELFF.

The V call is TRBV30, the J call TRBJ2-2; tentative D call: TRBD2 (5 bases). The germline V and J ends were trimmed by 0 bases and 1 base, with 12 bases remaining between them. From germline, CDR1 is GTSNPN and CDR2 SVGIG (reference sequence). The CDR3 length is 16 residues. The CDR3 reads CAWSVGSALNTGELFF. The CDR3 nucleotides read TGTGCCTGGAGTGTGGGGAGTGCTTTGAACACCGGGGAGCTGTTTTTT.

This chain connects TRBV10-2 to TRBJ2-1, with 10 positions matching TRBD2. The CDR3 is made up of 19 amino acids. Germline loops: CDR1 WSHSY, CDR2 SAAADI. V trimming: 1 base; J trimming: 7 bases; junction bases outside the gene matches: 16. CDR3 in amino acids: CASSEWRLAGVYMENEQFF. CDR3 DNA: TGCGCCAGCAGTGAGTGGCGGCTAGCGGGGGTTTACATGGAGAATGAGCAGTTCTTC.

This clonotype was seen only a few times. This chain uses TRBV9 with TRBJ1-3; D is uncertain. The CDR3 sequence is 15 residues long. The germline V and J ends were trimmed by 0 bases and 0 bases, with 7 bases remaining between them. Germline-derived CDR1 and CDR2 are SGDLS and YYNGEE. CDR3 DNA: TGTGCCAGCAGCGTAGATTGGGGCTCTGGAAACACCATATATTTT. Protein: CASSVDWGSGNTIYF.

This clonotype was detected many times. The chain couples TRBV7-9 to TRBJ2-5; maybe TRBD2 (5 bases). The V end lost 5 bases, the J end lost 3 bases, and 16 bases lay between the germline ends. The germline V gene encodes CDR1 SEHNR and CDR2 FQNEAQ (reference sequence). The CDR3 extends over 15 amino acids. CDR3 residues: CASSARPVEEETQYF. The CDR3 bases are TGTGCCAGCAGCGCCCGCCCCGTGGAGGAAGAGACCCAGTACTTC. Drawing the rest from reference TRBV7-9 and TRBJ2-5, the complete variable domain is DTGVSQNPRHKITKRGQNVTFRCDPISEHNRLYWYRQTLGQGPEFLTYFQNEAQLEKSRLLSDRFSAERPKGSFSTLEIQRTEQGDSAMYLCASSARPVEEETQYFGPGTRLLVL.

The rearrangement links TRBV15 to TRBJ1-6; perhaps TRBD1 as D (5 bases). Trimming stripped 4 bases from V and 8 bases from J, with 6 bases between. Germline V gene lookup returns CDR1 LNHNV and CDR2 YYDKDF (reference sequence). This CDR3 has 12 amino acids. CDR3 coding DNA: TGTGCCACCAGCACCAGGGATTCACCCCTCCACTTT. This encodes CATSTRDSPLHF.

The chain is built from TRBV6-2 or TRBV6-3 and TRBJ2-1, with D tentatively TRBD1 (5 bases). Trimming cost V 0 bases and J 10 bases, with 16 bases left between them. CDR1 and CDR2 (germline): MNHEY, SVGEGT. CDR3 length equals 15 residues. CDR3 sequence: CASSYSLRAQGEQFF. In DNA, the CDR3 is TGTGCCAGCAGTTACTCCCTCAGGGCTCAAGGGGAGCAGTTCTTC.

This clonotype was seen more than once but under ten times. V and J are TRBV5-1 and TRBJ2-5; TRBD1 matches 7 bases. V gave up 0 bases and J gave up 3 bases; unmatched junction bases: 5. The CDR3 runs 15 residues. Germline CDR1 reads SGHRS; CDR2 reads YFSETQ. The CDR3 DNA follows: TGCGCCAGCAGCTTGGCCCGGACAGGTGAAGAGACCCAGTACTTC. It yields the protein CASSLARTGEETQYF.

This clonotype was counted a few times. The V and J genes are TRBV28 and TRBJ2-1, with TRBD1 matching over 7 bases. The CDR3 extends over 13 amino acids. Per the germline V gene, CDR1 is MDHEN and CDR2 is SYDVKM. Trimming removed 6 bases from V and 8 bases from J; junction bases left unmatched: 7. CDR3 region: CASSLTGWDEQFF. The CDR3 bases are TGTGCCAGCAGCCTGACAGGGTGGGATGAGCAGTTCTTC.